This TCR beta chain appears in the sequencing data of a study of T cells expressing NK-cell markers. For the study at large: Within the sequenced cohort of eight donors, seven exhibited HCMV seropositivity and one was seronegative.

The authors made TCR beta cDNA libraries by 5'RACE template switching. This switching added a universal primer site and UMIs. TCRdb processed the 5' RACE reads again and assigns one entry to each CDR3 protein, with no DNA. This listing includes approximately 460,000 distinct CDR3 sequences. Notes on this clonotype: Its antigen is still unknown.

Germline values: CDR1 MNHNS, CDR2 SASEGT. CDR3 length: 14 amino acids. Study-wide results and caveats: No clear determination of HCMV specificity was made for expanded NKG2C+ T cell clones.

The chain has TRBV6-1 and TRBJ1-2; without DNA, the TCRdb call of TRBD1 cannot be checked. This receptor was identified in a woman between 18 and 70 years old in good health. The sequencing sample was made of blood T cells: a sorted CD56 or NKG2C T cell subset, CD4+ or CD8+ T cells, or bulk PBMC T cells (not recorded which). CDR3 sequence: CASRPTGGGYGYTF.